This is a list of T cell receptor beta chains from one sample in a study of cytomegalovirus exposure and HLA in healthy donors. TCRdb keeps only in-frame clones here, not all; method: immunoSEQ multiplex PCR. The data hold roughly 330,000 clones, with about 90% observed a single time. Sequencing used PBMCs. The receptor source for this set is a woman aged 25 to 39 in good health and CMV-seropositive. CDR3s include the opening cysteine and the closing phenylalanine or tryptophan. A D gene is named only where the DNA matches it firmly. Part of the rows lack a size; the others show once, few, many or a class for expanded clones.

j_gene	abundance	d_gene	len	v_gene	CDR3nt	CDR3aa
TRBJ1-2	.	TRBD1	15	TRBV4-2	TGTGCCAGCAGCCAAGTCAGGGACAGCCAATATGGCTACACCTTC	CASSQVRDSQYGYTF
TRBJ2-3	.	TRBD1	14	TRBV30	TGTGCCTGGCTAACCGGGACAGGGGACGATACGCAGTATTTT	CAWLTGTGDDTQYF
TRBJ1-2	.	TRBD1	13	TRBV6-5	TGTGCCAGCAGTCACCGGGACAGGGACGGCTACACCTTC	CASSHRDRDGYTF
TRBJ1-1	.	.	15	TRBV25-1	TGTGCCAGCAGTGATCCCGCCAGGGGGAACACTGAAGCTTTCTTT	CASSDPARGNTEAFF
TRBJ1-5	.	TRBD1	14	TRBV6-5	TGTGCCACGACGGACAGGGTGGGCAATCAGCCCCAGCATTTT	CATTDRVGNQPQHF
TRBJ2-7	once	TRBD2	13	TRBV4-3	TGCGCCAGCAGCCAACCCGGCGGGGGCGAGCAGTACTTC	CASSQPGGGEQYF
TRBJ2-1	.	.	12	TRBV29-1	TGCAGCGTTGAACGGGAGTTGGGGGAGCAGTTCTTC	CSVERELGEQFF
TRBJ2-3	.	.	17	TRBV28	TGTGCCAGCAGTCCGGCGGGACAGACGATGGTCACAGATACGCAGTATTTT	CASSPAGQTMVTDTQYF
TRBJ2-6	.	.	15	TRBV2	TGTGCCAGCAGTGAGTCGGGGTCTGGGGCCAACGTCCTGACTTTC	CASSESGSGANVLTF
TRBJ2-3	.	TRBD1	18	TRBV13	TGTGCCAGCAGCAACCGGGACAGGGAAGCGTACGGCACAGATACGCAGTATTTT	CASSNRDREAYGTDTQYF
TRBJ1-5	.	.	14	TRBV5-8	TGTGCCAGCAGCTTGTTCGGAAGCAATCAGCCCCAGCATTTT	CASSLFGSNQPQHF
TRBJ1-5	.	.	13	TRBV9	TGTGCCAGCAGCCTTAGGGACAAGGCGCCCCAGCATTTT	CASSLRDKAPQHF
TRBJ2-7	once	TRBD1	15	TRBV9	TGTGCCAGCAGCTCCGGGCCAGGGGGCTCCTACGAGCAGTACTTC	CASSSGPGGSYEQYF
TRBJ2-1	.	TRBD2	17	TRBV5-6	TGTGCCAGCACCGCGTTGGCTAGCGGGAGGGCTTATAATGAGCAGTTCTTC	CASTALASGRAYNEQFF
TRBJ1-5	few	.	16	TRBV19	TGTGCCAGTAGTCCAAGGGTGGGGCCAAGCAATCAGCCCCAGCATTTT	CASSPRVGPSNQPQHF
TRBJ1-2	.	.	12	TRBV28	TGTGCCACGTCCCATGGTGGGGCTGGCTACACCTTC	CATSHGGAGYTF